Following are 17 T cell receptor beta chains from one sample sequenced in a study of CXCR3-negative and CXCR3-positive naive CD8 T cells. Each TRB cDNA library was prepared by 5' RACE (with UMI labels). TCRdb reanalyzed the 5' RACE reads and collapses them to one entry per CDR3 protein, without DNA. This listing includes roughly 39,000 distinct CDR3 sequences. The sequenced sample consisted of memory CD8+ T cells from blood. The receptor set was obtained from a human donor in good health. Some clones in this sample may be carry-over from other donors' samples.

The chain joins TRBV20-1 to TRBJ2-1; TCRdb reports TRBD2, a call that lacks DNA to check it against. Looked up from germline, CDR1 is DFQATT and CDR2 is SNEGSKA (reference sequence). The CDR3 sequence is 16 residues long. Here the CDR3 reads CSARDLAGDSYNEQFF.

V usage is TRBV5-1 and J usage is TRBJ2-1; the TRBD1 assignment by TCRdb is unverifiable without DNA. This CDR3 spans 13 amino acids. CDR1 SGHRS and CDR2 YFSETQ come from the germline V gene. CDR3 sequence: CASTGGGFGEQFF.

The chain is built from TRBV4-3 and TRBJ2-7; TCRdb gives TRBD1 as the D gene, but with no DNA this cannot be confirmed. The CDR3 contains 15 residues. Germline CDR1 reads LGHNA; CDR2 reads YSLEER. CDR3: CASSQEGQGAYEQYF.

The rearrangement links TRBV5-1 to TRBJ1-2; no DNA is available, so the TRBD1 call from TCRdb remains unchecked. From germline, CDR1 is SGHRS and CDR2 YFSETQ. CDR3 size: 15 residues. The CDR3 reads CASSPEGQGARGYTF.

The chain uses TRBV12-3 or TRBV12-4 and TRBJ1-5. This CDR3 is 12 amino acids long. CDR3 loop: CASSFVGQPQHF.

The gene calls are TRBV19 and TRBJ2-3. The CDR3 is 13 residues long. Germline CDR1 LNHDA, CDR2 SQIVND (reference sequence). Here the CDR3 reads CASRQYSSNTQYF.

The V call is TRBV20-1, the J call TRBJ2-7; the TCRdb D gene call, TRBD1, has no DNA to confirm it. Germline values: CDR1 DFQATT, CDR2 SNEGSKA (reference sequence). The CDR3 is 17 amino acids. The CDR3 spells CSARDLWDTRKSYEQYF.

This chain joins TRBV2 and TRBJ1-1. The CDR3 has 14 residues. CDR1 and CDR2 from the germline V gene are SNHLY and FYNNEI. CDR3 amino acids: CASSEGRGNTEAFF.

The chain is built from TRBV3-1 and TRBJ1-1; TCRdb indicates TRBD1, and absent DNA this call remains unverified. Germline V gene sequence: CDR1 LGHDT, CDR2 YNNKEL (reference sequence). This CDR3 is built from 15 residues. CDR3 amino acids: CASSLRTGVNTEAFF.

The chain is built from TRBV7-3 and TRBJ2-1; lacking DNA, the TRBD2 call made by TCRdb goes unchecked. Germline CDR1 reads SGHTA; CDR2 reads FQGTGA. The CDR3 length is 12 residues. This CDR3 is CASSAGNNEQFF.

This chain connects TRBV7-6 to TRBJ2-3. Germline-derived CDR1 and CDR2 are SGHVS and FNYEAQ. This CDR3 contains 13 residues. CDR3 protein: CASSLEFTDTQYF.

The chain carries TRBV10-3 and TRBJ1-2. The CDR3 contains 14 residues. Germline lookup yields CDR1 ENHRY and CDR2 SYGVKD. This chain's CDR3 is CAIRGGPRDYGYTF.

The chain carries TRBV29-1 and TRBJ1-1. The CDR3 covers 12 residues. Looked up from germline, CDR1 is SQVTM and CDR2 is ANQGSEA. This CDR3 is CSADGENTEAFF.

The V and J genes are TRBV6-1 and TRBJ1-2; TCRdb outputs TRBD1, but without DNA this stays unchecked. Germline lookup yields CDR1 MNHNS and CDR2 SASEGT. The CDR3 is 15 residues long. The CDR3 here is CASSEPTGLDYGYTF.

The chain uses TRBV7-6 and TRBJ2-7; the TRBD1 assignment by TCRdb is unverifiable without DNA. Germline assignment: CDR1 SGHVS and CDR2 FNYEAQ. The CDR3 is 15 residues long. The CDR3 region is CASSLVGDRQHEQYF.

The chain employs TRBV19 and TRBJ1-1. Germline-derived CDR1 and CDR2 are LNHDA and SQIVND (reference sequence). The CDR3 runs 17 residues. The CDR3: CASSIAPSIGRNTEAFF. Using reference TRBV19 and TRBJ1-1 for the parts outside the CDR3, the full variable domain is DGGITQSPKYLFRKEGQNVTLSCEQNLNHDAMYWYRQDPGQGLRLIYYSQIVNDFQKGDIAEGYSVSREKKESFPLTVTSAQKNPTAFYLCASSIAPSIGRNTEAFFGQGTRLTVV.

The chain employs TRBV4-2 and TRBJ1-4; checking the TCRdb D call of TRBD1 is not possible without DNA. Looked up from germline, CDR1 is LGHNA and CDR2 is YNFKEQ. This CDR3 comprises 16 residues. CDR3: CASSQEGGQGGEKLFF.